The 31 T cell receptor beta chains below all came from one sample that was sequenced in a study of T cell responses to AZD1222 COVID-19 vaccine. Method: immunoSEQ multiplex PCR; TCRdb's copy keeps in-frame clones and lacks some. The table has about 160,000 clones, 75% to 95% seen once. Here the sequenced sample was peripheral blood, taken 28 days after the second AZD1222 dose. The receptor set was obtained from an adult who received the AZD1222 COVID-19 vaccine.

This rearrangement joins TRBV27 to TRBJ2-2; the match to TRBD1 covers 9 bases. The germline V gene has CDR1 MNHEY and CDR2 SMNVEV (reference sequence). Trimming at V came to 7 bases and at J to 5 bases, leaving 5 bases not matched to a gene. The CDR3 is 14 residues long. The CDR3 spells CASNKQGATGELFF. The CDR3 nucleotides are TGTGCCAGCAATAAACAGGGGGCGACCGGGGAGCTGTTTTTT.

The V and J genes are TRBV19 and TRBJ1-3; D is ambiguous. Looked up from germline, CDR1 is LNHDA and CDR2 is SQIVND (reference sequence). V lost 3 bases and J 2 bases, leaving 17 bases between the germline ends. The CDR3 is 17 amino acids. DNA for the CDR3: TGTGCCAGTAGTATTAGGCTATCCGCTGGGGCTGGAAACACCATATATTTT. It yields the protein CASSIRLSAGAGNTIYF. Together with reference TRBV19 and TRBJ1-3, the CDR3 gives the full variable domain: DGGITQSPKYLFRKEGQNVTLSCEQNLNHDAMYWYRQDPGQGLRLIYYSQIVNDFQKGDIAEGYSVSREKKESFPLTVTSAQKNPTAFYLCASSIRLSAGAGNTIYFGEGSWLTVV.

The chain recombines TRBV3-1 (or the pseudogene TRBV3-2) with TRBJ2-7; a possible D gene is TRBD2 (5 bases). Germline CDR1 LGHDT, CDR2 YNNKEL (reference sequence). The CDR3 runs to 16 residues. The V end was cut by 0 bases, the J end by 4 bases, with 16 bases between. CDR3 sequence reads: CASSQEVSRGSYEQYF. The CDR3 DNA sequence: TGTGCCAGCAGCCAAGAAGTCAGTAGAGGGTCTTACGAGCAGTACTTC.

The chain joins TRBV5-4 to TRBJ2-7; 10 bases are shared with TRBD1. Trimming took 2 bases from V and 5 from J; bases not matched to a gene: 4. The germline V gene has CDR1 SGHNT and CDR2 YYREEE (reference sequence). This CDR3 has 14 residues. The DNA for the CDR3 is TGTGCCAGCAGCTTAGGACAGGGGGGACACGAGCAGTACTTC. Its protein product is CASSLGQGGHEQYF.

CDR3 region: CASSEKGGGGYTF. The DNA of the CDR3 is TGTGCCAGCAGTGAAAAGGGTGGCGGTGGCTACACCTTC. The chain carries TRBV2 and TRBJ1-2; no clear D. Trimming stripped 2 bases from V and 7 bases from J, with 11 bases between. CDR3 length: 13 residues. Germline-derived CDR1 and CDR2 are SNHLY and FYNNEI.

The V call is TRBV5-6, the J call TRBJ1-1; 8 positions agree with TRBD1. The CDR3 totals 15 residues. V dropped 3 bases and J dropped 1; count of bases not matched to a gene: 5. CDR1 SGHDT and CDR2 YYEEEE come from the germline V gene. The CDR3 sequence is CASSYDRGTNTEAFF. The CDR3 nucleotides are TGTGCCAGCAGCTACGACAGGGGTACGAACACTGAAGCTTTCTTT.

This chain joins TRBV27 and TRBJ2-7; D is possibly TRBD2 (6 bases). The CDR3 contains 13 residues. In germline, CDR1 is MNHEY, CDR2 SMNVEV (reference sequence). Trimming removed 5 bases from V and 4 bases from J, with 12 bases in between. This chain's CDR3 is CASSPGTFYEQYF. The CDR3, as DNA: TGTGCCAGCAGTCCCGGGACTTTTTACGAGCAGTACTTC.

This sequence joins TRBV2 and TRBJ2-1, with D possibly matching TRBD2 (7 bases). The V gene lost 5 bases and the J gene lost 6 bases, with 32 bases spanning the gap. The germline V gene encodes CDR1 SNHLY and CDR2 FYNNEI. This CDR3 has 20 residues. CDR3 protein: CASSKTPATIIGGRGNEQFF. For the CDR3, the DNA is TGTGCCAGCAGTAAAACCCCGGCCACAATTATAGGGGGGAGGGGCAATGAGCAGTTCTTC. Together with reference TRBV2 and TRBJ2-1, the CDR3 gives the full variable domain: EPEVTQTPSHQVTQMGQEVILRCVPISNHLYFYWYRQILGQKVEFLVSFYNNEISEKSEIFDDQFSVERPDGSNFTLKIRSTKLEDSAMYFCASSKTPATIIGGRGNEQFFGPGTRLTVL.

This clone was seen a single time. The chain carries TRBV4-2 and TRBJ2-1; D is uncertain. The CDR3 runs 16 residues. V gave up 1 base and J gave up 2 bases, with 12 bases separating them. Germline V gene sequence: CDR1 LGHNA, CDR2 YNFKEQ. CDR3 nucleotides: TGTGCCAGCAGCCAAGGTCTCGGCTCCGCCTACAATGAGCAGTTCTTC. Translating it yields CASSQGLGSAYNEQFF.

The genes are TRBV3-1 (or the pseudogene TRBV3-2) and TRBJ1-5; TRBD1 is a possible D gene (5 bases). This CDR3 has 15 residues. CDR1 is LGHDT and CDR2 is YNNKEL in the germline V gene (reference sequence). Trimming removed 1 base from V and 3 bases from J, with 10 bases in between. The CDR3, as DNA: TGTGCCAGCAGCCAAGTGGCAGGGATCAATCAGCCCCAGCATTTT. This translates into CASSQVAGINQPQHF.

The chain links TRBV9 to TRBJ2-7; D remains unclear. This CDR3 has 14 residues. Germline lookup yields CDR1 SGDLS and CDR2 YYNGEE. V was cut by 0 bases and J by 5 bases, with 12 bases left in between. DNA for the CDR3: TGTGCCAGCAGCGTAGGGTCCGTTCCCCACGAGCAGTACTTC. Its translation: CASSVGSVPHEQYF. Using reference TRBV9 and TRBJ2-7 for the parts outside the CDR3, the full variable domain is DSGVTQTPKHLITATGQRVTLRCSPRSGDLSVYWYQQSLDQGLQFLIQYYNGEERAKGNILERFSAQQFPDLHSELNLSSLELGDSALYFCASSVGSVPHEQYFGPGTRLTVT.

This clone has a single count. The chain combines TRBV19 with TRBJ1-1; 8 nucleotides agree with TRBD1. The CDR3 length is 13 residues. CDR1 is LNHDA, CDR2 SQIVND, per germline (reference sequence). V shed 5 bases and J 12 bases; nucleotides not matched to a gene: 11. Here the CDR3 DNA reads TGTGCCAGTAGTCAAACAGGGGGAAGGAGGTCTTTCTTT. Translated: CASSQTGGRRSFF.

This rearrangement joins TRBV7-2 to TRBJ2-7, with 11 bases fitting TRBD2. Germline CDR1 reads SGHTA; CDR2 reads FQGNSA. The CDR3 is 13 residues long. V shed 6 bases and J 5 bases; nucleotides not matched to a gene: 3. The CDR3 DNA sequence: TGTGCCAGCAGTCTGACTAGCGGGAACGAGCAGTACTTC. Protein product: CASSLTSGNEQYF.

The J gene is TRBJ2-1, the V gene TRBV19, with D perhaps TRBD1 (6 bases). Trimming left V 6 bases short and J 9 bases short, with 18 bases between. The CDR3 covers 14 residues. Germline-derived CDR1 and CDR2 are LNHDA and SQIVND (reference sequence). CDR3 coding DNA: TGTGCCAGTAGCACCAAACAGGGAAGGCGTGAGCAGTTCTTC. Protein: CASSTKQGRREQFF.

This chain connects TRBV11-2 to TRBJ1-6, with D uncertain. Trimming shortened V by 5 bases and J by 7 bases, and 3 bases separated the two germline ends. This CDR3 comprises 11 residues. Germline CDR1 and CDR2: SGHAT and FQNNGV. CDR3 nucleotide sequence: TGTGCCAGCAGCCAAAATTCACCCCTCCACTTT. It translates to CASSQNSPLHF.

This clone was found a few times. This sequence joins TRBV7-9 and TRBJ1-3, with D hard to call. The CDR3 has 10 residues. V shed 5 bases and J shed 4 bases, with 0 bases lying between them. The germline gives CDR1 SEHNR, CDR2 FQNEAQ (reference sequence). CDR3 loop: CASSGNTIYF. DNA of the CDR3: TGTGCCAGCAGCGGAAACACCATATATTTT. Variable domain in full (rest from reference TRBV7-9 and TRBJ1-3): DTGVSQNPRHKITKRGQNVTFRCDPISEHNRLYWYRQTLGQGPEFLTYFQNEAQLEKSRLLSDRFSAERPKGSFSTLEIQRTEQGDSAMYLCASSGNTIYFGEGSWLTVV.

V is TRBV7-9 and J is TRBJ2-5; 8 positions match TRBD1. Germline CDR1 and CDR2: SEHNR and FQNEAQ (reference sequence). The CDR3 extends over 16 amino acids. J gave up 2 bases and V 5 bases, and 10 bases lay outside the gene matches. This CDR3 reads CASSLGQGVGQETQYF. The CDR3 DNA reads TGTGCCAGCAGCCTTGGACAGGGAGTAGGACAAGAGACCCAGTACTTC.

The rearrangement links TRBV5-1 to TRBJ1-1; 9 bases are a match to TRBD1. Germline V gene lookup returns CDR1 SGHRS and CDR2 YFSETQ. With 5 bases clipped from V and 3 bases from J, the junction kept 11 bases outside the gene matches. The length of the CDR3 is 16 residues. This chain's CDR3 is CASSSRGTGKDTEAFF. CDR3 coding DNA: TGCGCCAGCAGTTCTCGGGGGACAGGGAAGGACACTGAAGCTTTCTTT.

The CDR3, as DNA: TGCGCCAGCAGCCTAGGGAGGGGGTATGCCAATGAGCAGTTCTTC. Protein sequence: CASSLGRGYANEQFF. The chain joins TRBV10-2 to TRBJ2-1; the D gene is possibly TRBD2 (7 bases). Trimming took off 6 bases at V and 6 bases at J, with 18 bases between the two ends. The length of the CDR3 is 15 residues. CDR1 is WSHSY, CDR2 SAAADI, per germline.

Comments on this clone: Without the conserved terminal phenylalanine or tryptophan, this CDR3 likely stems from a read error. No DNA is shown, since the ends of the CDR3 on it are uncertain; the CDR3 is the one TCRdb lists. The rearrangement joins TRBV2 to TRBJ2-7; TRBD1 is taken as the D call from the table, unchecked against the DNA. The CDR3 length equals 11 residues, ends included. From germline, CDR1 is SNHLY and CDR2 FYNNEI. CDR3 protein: CASSEAVQWGL.

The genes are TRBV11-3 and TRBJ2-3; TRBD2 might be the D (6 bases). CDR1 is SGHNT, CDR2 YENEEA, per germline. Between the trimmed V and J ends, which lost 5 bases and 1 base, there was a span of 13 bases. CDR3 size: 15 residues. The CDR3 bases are TGTGCCAGCAGCCAGTCGGCTAGCGGCACAGATACGCAGTATTTT. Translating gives CASSQSASGTDTQYF.

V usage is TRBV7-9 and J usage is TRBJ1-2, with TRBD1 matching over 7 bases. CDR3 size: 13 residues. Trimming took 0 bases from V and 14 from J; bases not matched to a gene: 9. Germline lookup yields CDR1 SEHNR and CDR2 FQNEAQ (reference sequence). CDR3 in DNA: TGTGCCAGCAGCTTAGCCATTGTACAGGGGCTAACCTTC. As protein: CASSLAIVQGLTF. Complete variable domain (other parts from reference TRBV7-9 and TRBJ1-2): DTGVSQNPRHKITKRGQNVTFRCDPISEHNRLYWYRQTLGQGPEFLTYFQNEAQLEKSRLLSDRFSAERPKGSFSTLEIQRTEQGDSAMYLCASSLAIVQGLTFGSGTRLTVV.

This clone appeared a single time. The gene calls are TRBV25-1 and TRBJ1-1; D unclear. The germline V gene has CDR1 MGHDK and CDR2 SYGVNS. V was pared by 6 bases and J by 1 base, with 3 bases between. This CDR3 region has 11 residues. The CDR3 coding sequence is TGTGCCAGCAGGGGGAACACTGAAGCTTTCTTT. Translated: CASRGNTEAFF.

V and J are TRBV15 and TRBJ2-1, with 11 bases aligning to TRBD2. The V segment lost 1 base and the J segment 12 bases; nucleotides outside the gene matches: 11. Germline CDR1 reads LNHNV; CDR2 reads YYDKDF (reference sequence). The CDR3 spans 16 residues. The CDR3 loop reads CATSRVDSGRAPRQFF. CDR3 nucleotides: TGTGCCACCAGCAGAGTGGATAGCGGGAGGGCCCCGAGGCAGTTCTTC. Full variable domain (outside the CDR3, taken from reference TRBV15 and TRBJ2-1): DAMVIQNPRYQVTQFGKPVTLSCSQTLNHNVMYWYQQKSSQAPKLLFHYYDKDFNNEADTPDNFQSRRPNTSFCFLDIRSPGLGDTAMYLCATSRVDSGRAPRQFFGPGTRLTVL.

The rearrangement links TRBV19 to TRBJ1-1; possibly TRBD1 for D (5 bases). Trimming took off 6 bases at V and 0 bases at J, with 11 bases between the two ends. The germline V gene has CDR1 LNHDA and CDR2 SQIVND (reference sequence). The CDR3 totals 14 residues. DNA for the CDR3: TGTGCCAGTAGCCCGGGGCTTATGAACACTGAAGCTTTCTTT. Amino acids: CASSPGLMNTEAFF.

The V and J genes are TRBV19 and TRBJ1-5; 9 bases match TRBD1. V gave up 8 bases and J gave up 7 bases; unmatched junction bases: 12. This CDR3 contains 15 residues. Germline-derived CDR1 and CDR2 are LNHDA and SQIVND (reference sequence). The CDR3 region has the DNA TGTGCCAGTTTACTTCGACAGGGGGGTGGCCAGCCCCAGCATTTT. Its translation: CASLLRQGGGQPQHF.

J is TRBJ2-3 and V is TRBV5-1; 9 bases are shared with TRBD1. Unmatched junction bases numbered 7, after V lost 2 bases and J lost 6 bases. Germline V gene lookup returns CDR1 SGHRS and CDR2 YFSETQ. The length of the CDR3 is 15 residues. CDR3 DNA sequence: TGCGCCAGCAGCTTCGGGACAGGGCGTTGGGATACGCAGTATTTT. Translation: CASSFGTGRWDTQYF.

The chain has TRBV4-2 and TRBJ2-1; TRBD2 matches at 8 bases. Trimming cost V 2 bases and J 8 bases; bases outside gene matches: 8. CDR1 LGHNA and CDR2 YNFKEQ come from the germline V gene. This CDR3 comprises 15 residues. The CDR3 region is CASSQNEGLEHEQFF. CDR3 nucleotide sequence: TGTGCCAGCAGCCAAAATGAGGGACTAGAGCATGAGCAGTTCTTC.

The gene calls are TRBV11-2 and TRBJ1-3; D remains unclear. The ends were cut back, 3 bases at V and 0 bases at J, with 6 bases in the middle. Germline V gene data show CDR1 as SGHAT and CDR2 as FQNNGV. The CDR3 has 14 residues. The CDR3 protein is CASSLGGSGNTIYF. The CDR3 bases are TGTGCCAGCAGCTTGGGCGGCTCTGGAAACACCATATATTTT. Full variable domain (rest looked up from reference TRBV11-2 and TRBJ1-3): EAGVAQSPRYKIIEKRQSVAFWCNPISGHATLYWYQQILGQGPKLLIQFQNNGVVDDSQLPKDRFSAERLKGVDSTLKIQPAKLEDSAVYLCASSLGGSGNTIYFGEGSWLTVV.

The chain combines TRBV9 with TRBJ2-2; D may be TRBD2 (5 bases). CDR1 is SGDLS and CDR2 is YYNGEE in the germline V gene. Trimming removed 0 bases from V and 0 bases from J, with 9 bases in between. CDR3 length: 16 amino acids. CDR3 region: CASSVELVANTGELFF. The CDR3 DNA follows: TGTGCCAGCAGCGTAGAACTAGTGGCGAACACCGGGGAGCTGTTTTTT.

CDR3 sequence reads: CASSSTHDNTPADEQYF. For the CDR3, the DNA is TGTGCCAGCAGCTCTACCCACGACAATACGCCGGCGGACGAGCAGTACTTC. The chain employs TRBV7-9 and TRBJ2-7; D not resolved. Trimming took 4 bases from V and 5 from J, leaving 24 bases between them. In germline, CDR1 is SEHNR, CDR2 FQNEAQ (reference sequence). This CDR3 is built from 17 residues. Variable domain in full (rest from reference TRBV7-9 and TRBJ2-7): DTGVSQNPRHKITKRGQNVTFRCDPISEHNRLYWYRQTLGQGPEFLTYFQNEAQLEKSRLLSDRFSAERPKGSFSTLEIQRTEQGDSAMYLCASSSTHDNTPADEQYFGPGTRLTVT.